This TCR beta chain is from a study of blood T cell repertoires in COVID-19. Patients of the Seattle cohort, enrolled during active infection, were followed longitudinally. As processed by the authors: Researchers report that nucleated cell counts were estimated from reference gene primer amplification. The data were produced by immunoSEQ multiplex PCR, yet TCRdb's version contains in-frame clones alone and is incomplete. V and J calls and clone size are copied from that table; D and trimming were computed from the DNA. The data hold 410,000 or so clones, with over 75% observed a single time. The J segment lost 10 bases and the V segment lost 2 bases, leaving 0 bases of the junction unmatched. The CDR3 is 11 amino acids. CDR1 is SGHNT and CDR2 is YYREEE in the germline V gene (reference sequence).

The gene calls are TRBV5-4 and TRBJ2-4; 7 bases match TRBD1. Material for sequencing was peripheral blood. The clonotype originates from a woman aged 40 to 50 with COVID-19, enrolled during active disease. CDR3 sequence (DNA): TGTGCCAGCAGCTTACAGGGGATTCAGTACTTC. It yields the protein CASSLQGIQYF.